The sequence of this T cell receptor (beta chain) was determined in a study of cytomegalovirus exposure and HLA in healthy donors. Findings and caveats of the study: As a later analysis revealed, most CMV-associated TCR beta chains appeared HLA-restricted. Reportedly, a later analysis found an Asian-associated ancestry cluster had fewer N-insertions than the approximately 670-donor mean. By HLA locus, TCR association rates varied in a later analysis, with DRB1 showing the most and HLA-C the fewest. Some V segments could not be told apart, so they were left out, TRBV6-2 and TRBV6-3 among them.

V lost 6 bases, J lost 0 bases, and 12 bases lay in between. The CDR3 loop spans 14 amino acids. From germline, CDR1 is GTSNPN and CDR2 SVGIG (reference sequence). This clone has more than one count but fewer than ten. The antigen is not known. Researchers ran the PCR with 60 Vbeta and 13 Jbeta primers. Profiled with immunoSEQ multiplex PCR; TCRdb holds only in-frame clones, not every one. Among roughly 100,000 clones listed, under 65% were seen once. The material sequenced was PBMCs. The sequence derives from a man in his sixties in good health and CMV-seronegative. The chain recombines TRBV30 with TRBJ2-1, with D unclear. The CDR3 DNA sequence: TGTGCCTGCAGCAGGCAATCCTCCTACAATGAGCAGTTCTTC. Translated: CACSRQSSYNEQFF.